This passage covers 27 T cell receptor beta chains from one sample sequenced in a study of blood T cell repertoires in COVID-19. Libraries were prepared by immunoSEQ multiplex PCR; TCRdb keeps only in-frame clonotypes and omits some of them. This sample carries about 210,000 clones, around 80% of them seen once, and the ten largest clones take roughly 7.1%. Input material: peripheral blood. Source of these receptors: a woman in her sixties with COVID-19, enrolled during active disease.

The chain joins TRBV7-8 to TRBJ2-5; 8 bases are a match to TRBD2. Trimming took 5 bases from V and 2 from J; bases not matched to a gene: 10. The CDR3 loop spans 16 amino acids. Per the germline V gene, CDR1 is SGHVS and CDR2 is FQNEAQ. Here the CDR3 reads CASSLRPTSVQETQYF. The CDR3 nucleotides read TGTGCCAGCAGCCTCCGCCCGACTAGCGTTCAAGAGACCCAGTACTTC. Drawing the rest from reference TRBV7-8 and TRBJ2-5, the complete variable domain is GAGVSQSPRYKVAKRGQDVALRCDPISGHVSLFWYQQALGQGPEFLTYFQNEAQLDKSGLPSDRFFAERPEGSVSTLKIQRTQQEDSAVYLCASSLRPTSVQETQYFGPGTRLLVL.

This chain connects TRBV29-1 to TRBJ2-2; 15 nucleotides match TRBD2. Germline CDR1 is SQVTM and CDR2 is ANQGSEA. CDR3 length: 15 residues. The J segment lost 6 bases and the V segment lost 6 bases, leaving 5 bases of the junction unmatched. Written as DNA, the CDR3 is TGCAGCGTCTCCTGGACTAGCGGGAGGGCCGGGGAGCTGTTTTTT. Its translation: CSVSWTSGRAGELFF.

V is TRBV15 and J is TRBJ2-7; TRBD1 is a possible D gene (6 bases). CDR1 LNHNV and CDR2 YYDKDF come from the germline V gene (reference sequence). The V end was cut by 0 bases, the J end by 1 base, with 10 bases between. The CDR3 totals 15 residues. CDR3: CATSREIQGSYEQYF. CDR3 coding DNA: TGTGCCACCAGCAGAGAGATACAGGGTTCCTACGAGCAGTACTTC.

Written as DNA, the CDR3 is TGTGCCAGCAGCTGGCCAGGAATGAAAGAGCAGTACGTC. Its protein product is CASSWPGMKEQYV. V and J are TRBV5-4 and TRBJ2-7, with D unclear. The CDR3 runs to 13 residues. From germline, CDR1 is SGHNT and CDR2 YYREEE (reference sequence). V lost 3 bases and J 7 bases, leaving 14 bases between the germline ends.

The gene calls are TRBV5-4 and TRBJ2-1; a weak D match, TRBD2 (6 bases). Trimming shortened V by 4 bases and J by 9 bases, and 29 bases separated the two germline ends. This CDR3 is 18 amino acids long. Germline-derived CDR1 and CDR2 are SGHNT and YYREEE (reference sequence). The CDR3 nucleotides read TGTGCCAGCAGCGCGGTGGGACGAGGGGCGACTAGTGTGGGTGAGCAGTTCTTC. This gives the protein CASSAVGRGATSVGEQFF.

The chain links TRBV28 to TRBJ2-1, with 7 positions matching TRBD1. Unmatched junction bases numbered 13, after V lost 4 bases and J lost 10 bases. Germline CDR1 and CDR2: MDHEN and SYDVKM. The CDR3 has 15 residues. The CDR3 nucleotides read TGTGCCAGCAGTTCCGCGCACCTCCGGGACAGAGAGCAGTTCTTC. Amino acid sequence: CASSSAHLRDREQFF. Filled out from reference TRBV28 and TRBJ2-1, the complete variable domain reads DVKVTQSSRYLVKRTGEKVFLECVQDMDHENMFWYRQDPGLGLRLIYFSYDVKMKEKGDIPEGYSVSREKKERFSLILESASTNQTSMYLCASSSAHLRDREQFFGPGTRLTVL.

The CDR3 DNA is TGTGCCAGCAGTCAGGACAGGTACAATGAGCAGTTCTTC. Translated, it gives CASSQDRYNEQFF. The chain employs TRBV9 and TRBJ2-1; 7 bases line up with TRBD1. The CDR3 consists of 13 residues. CDR1 is SGDLS and CDR2 is YYNGEE in the germline V gene. V gave up 5 bases and J gave up 4 bases; unmatched junction bases: 3. Complete variable domain (other parts from reference TRBV9 and TRBJ2-1): DSGVTQTPKHLITATGQRVTLRCSPRSGDLSVYWYQQSLDQGLQFLIQYYNGEERAKGNILERFSAQQFPDLHSELNLSSLELGDSALYFCASSQDRYNEQFFGPGTRLTVL.

This clone was counted a few times. The chain is built from TRBV9 and TRBJ1-1, with D possibly being TRBD1 (6 bases). Germline CDR1 is SGDLS and CDR2 is YYNGEE. This CDR3 is built from 14 residues. The V end lost 3 bases, the J end lost 11 bases, and 20 bases lay between the germline ends. CDR3 sequence: CASSATTGTSEAFF. DNA for the CDR3: TGTGCCAGCAGCGCGACTACCGGGACATCAGAGGCTTTCTTT.

J is TRBJ1-1 and V is TRBV12-3 or TRBV12-4; no reliable D call. Trimming shortened V by 1 base and J by 5 bases, and 8 bases separated the two germline ends. This CDR3 is 13 amino acids long. CDR3 DNA: TGTGCCAGCAGTTTAGGGCGGTATACTGAAGCTTTCTTT. Translating it yields CASSLGRYTEAFF.

The chain combines TRBV2 with TRBJ1-2, with D perhaps TRBD1 (5 bases). The CDR3 is 13 amino acids. Germline V gives CDR1 SNHLY, CDR2 FYNNEI. The V end was cut by 4 bases, the J end by 5 bases, with 11 bases between. This chain's CDR3 is CASSARQPYGYTF. The CDR3 DNA reads TGTGCCAGCAGTGCGCGACAGCCTTATGGCTACACCTTC.

The V and J genes are TRBV6-5 and TRBJ2-1; maybe TRBD1 (6 bases). Between the trimmed V and J ends, which lost 9 bases and 0 bases, there was a span of 9 bases. Looked up from germline, CDR1 is MNHEY and CDR2 is SVGAGI. CDR3 length: 13 residues. The CDR3 DNA reads TGTGCCAGTTGGACAGACTCCTACAATGAGCAGTTCTTC. It yields the protein CASWTDSYNEQFF.

V is TRBV12-3 or TRBV12-4 and J is TRBJ1-6; D is undetermined. The V gene lost 1 base and the J gene lost 6 bases, with 4 bases spanning the gap. The length of the CDR3 is 13 residues. The CDR3 sequence: CASSLGGNSPLHF. The CDR3 bases are TGTGCCAGCAGTTTAGGCGGTAATTCACCCCTCCACTTT.

The V call is TRBV4-3, the J call TRBJ2-7; perhaps TRBD2 as D (6 bases). The ends were cut back, 0 bases at V and 6 bases at J, with 18 bases in the middle. The germline gives CDR1 LGHNA, CDR2 YSLEER. The CDR3 covers 16 residues. The CDR3 bases are TGCGCCAGCAGCCAAGACCTGGACGGGAGATCACGCGAGCAGTACTTC. Translating it yields CASSQDLDGRSREQYF.

As regards this clone: At one end the junction does not follow the germline gene, possibly because of a read error. The CDR3 DNA follows: TGTGCTAGCAGCCCCAGGACAGTAGCGACTGAAGCTTTCTTT. It codes for CASSPRTVATEAFF. The chain links TRBV7-7 to TRBJ1-1, with D possibly being TRBD1 (6 bases). Germline V CDR1 and CDR2: SSHAT, FNYEAQ (reference sequence). The CDR3 has 14 amino acids.

The chain joins TRBV6-1 to TRBJ1-1, with D tentatively TRBD1 (6 bases). The CDR3 spans 13 residues. The germline V gene encodes CDR1 MNHNS and CDR2 SASEGT. Trimming removed 2 bases from V and 3 bases from J, with 7 bases in between. The CDR3 nucleotides read TGTGCCAGCAGTGAACAGGGGTACACTGAAGCTTTCTTT. This encodes CASSEQGYTEAFF.

The V call is TRBV11-3, the J call TRBJ2-1; 13 nucleotides agree with TRBD2. The V gene end was trimmed by 5 bases and the J gene end by 7 bases; junction bases not matched to a gene: 8. Germline V gives CDR1 SGHNT, CDR2 YENEEA. CDR3 length: 16 residues. The CDR3 DNA reads TGTGCCAGCAGCCCTCAGACTAGCGGGGGGCTTAATGAGCAGTTCTTC. It is translated as CASSPQTSGGLNEQFF. The whole variable domain, remainder taken from reference TRBV11-3 and TRBJ2-1, is EAGVVQSPRYKIIEKKQPVAFWCNPISGHNTLYWYLQNLGQGPELLIRYENEEAVDDSQLPKDRFSAERLKGVDSTLKIQPAELGDSAVYLCASSPQTSGGLNEQFFGPGTRLTVL.

The chain uses TRBV5-8 and TRBJ2-7; the match to TRBD2 covers 10 bases. CDR3 length: 16 amino acids. Trimming cost V 4 bases and J 3 bases; bases outside gene matches: 10. Germline V gives CDR1 SGHTS, CDR2 YDEGEE. The CDR3 bases are TGTGCCAGCAGCCAGGATGGACTAGCGGCGGACTACGAGCAGTACGTC. Translating it yields CASSQDGLAADYEQYV.

The chain links TRBV6-5 to TRBJ1-1; TRBD1 might be the D (5 bases). The CDR3 is 12 amino acids. CDR1 MNHEY and CDR2 SVGAGI come from the germline V gene. V was trimmed by 7 bases and J by 1 base, leaving 7 bases between them. The CDR3 is CASKTGNTEAFF. DNA of the CDR3: TGTGCCAGCAAAACAGGGAACACTGAAGCTTTCTTT.

This clone has only a few counts. The chain couples TRBV5-4 to TRBJ2-7; TRBD2 matches 7 bases. The CDR3 length is 12 residues. V was pared by 9 bases and J by 1 base, with 4 bases of the junction left unmatched. Germline CDR1 is SGHNT and CDR2 is YYREEE (reference sequence). CDR3: CATSGGSYEQYF. The CDR3 nucleotides read TGTGCCACCTCGGGAGGTTCCTACGAGCAGTACTTC.

There are a few counts of this clone. This chain links TRBV18 with TRBJ1-2, with 7 bases identical to TRBD1. The CDR3 spans 14 residues. V gave up 2 bases and J gave up 3 bases; unmatched junction bases: 3. Germline V CDR1 and CDR2: KGHSH, LQKENI. CDR3 in amino acids: CASSPFTGDYGYTF. The CDR3 DNA is TGTGCCAGCTCACCATTTACAGGGGACTATGGCTACACCTTC.

The rearrangement links TRBV6-5 to TRBJ2-1; 7 nucleotides agree with TRBD2. The J segment lost 9 bases and the V segment lost 2 bases, leaving 4 bases of the junction unmatched. This CDR3 comprises 13 residues. Germline V gene data show CDR1 as MNHEY and CDR2 as SVGAGI. As DNA, the CDR3 is TGTGCCAGCAGTTACCTCGGACTAGGTGAGCAGTTCTTC. As protein: CASSYLGLGEQFF.

Only a few counts were recorded for this clone. The chain has TRBV10-1 and TRBJ2-2, with 8 bases identical to TRBD1. Trimming removed 4 bases from V and 6 bases from J; junction bases left unmatched: 10. Per germline, CDR1 WNHNN and CDR2 SYGVQD (reference sequence). The CDR3 consists of 16 residues. CDR3 coding DNA: TGCGCCAGCAGTGTTTTTGCGGACAGGGAAGCCGGGGAGCTGTTTTTT. As protein: CASSVFADREAGELFF.

The V gene is TRBV14, the J gene TRBJ2-6, with D unresolved. Germline CDR1 and CDR2: SGHDN and FVKESK. This CDR3 contains 18 residues. Deletions cut 6 bases from V and 0 bases from J, with 18 bases between. The CDR3 sequence: CASSSYTRAFSGANVLTF. CDR3 DNA: TGTGCCAGCAGTTCCTATACGCGAGCTTTCTCTGGGGCCAACGTCCTGACTTTC.

This clone appeared a few times. The chain carries TRBV7-2 and TRBJ2-7; D perhaps matches TRBD2 (6 bases). There are 15 residues in the CDR3. Germline values: CDR1 SGHTA, CDR2 FQGNSA. Trimming pared 7 bases from V and 4 bases from J, leaving 20 bases between. CDR3 residues: CASILSPNGGYEQYF. CDR3 DNA sequence: TGTGCCAGCATCCTATCCCCGAACGGGGGTTACGAGCAGTACTTC.

This rearrangement joins TRBV11-2 to TRBJ1-4; TRBD1 matches 8 bases. J was trimmed by 1 base and V by 4 bases; bases with no gene match: 8. In germline, CDR1 is SGHAT, CDR2 FQNNGV. This CDR3 has 17 amino acids. The DNA for the CDR3 is TGTGCCAGCAGCTCGACAGGGGCGCTCCTAACTAATGAAAAACTGTTTTTT. It yields the protein CASSSTGALLTNEKLFF.

The chain carries TRBV11-1 and TRBJ2-5, with TRBD1 as a possible D gene (6 bases). The CDR3 has 12 residues. Trimming took 3 bases from V and 4 from J, leaving 6 bases between them. Germline V gene lookup returns CDR1 SGHAT and CDR2 FQDESV (reference sequence). The CDR3 reads CASSLDRETQYF. CDR3 nucleotide sequence: TGTGCCAGCAGCTTGGACAGAGAGACCCAGTACTTC. The variable domain in full, with the rest retrieved from reference TRBV11-1 and TRBJ2-5, is EAEVAQSPRYKITEKSQAVAFWCDPISGHATLYWYRQILGQGPELLVQFQDESVVDDSQLPKDRFSAERLKGVDSTLKIQPAELGDSAMYLCASSLDRETQYFGPGTRLLVL.

V is TRBV19 and J is TRBJ2-2, with 9 bases aligning to TRBD2. The germline CDR1 and CDR2 sequences are LNHDA and SQIVND (reference sequence). V shed 3 bases, J shed 5 bases, and the junction held 13 bases outside the gene matches. The CDR3 runs to 18 residues. The CDR3 region has the DNA TGTGCCAGTAGTATGTTATGGTTAGCGGGAGAGGAAACCGGGGAGCTGTTTTTT. It encodes CASSMLWLAGEETGELFF.